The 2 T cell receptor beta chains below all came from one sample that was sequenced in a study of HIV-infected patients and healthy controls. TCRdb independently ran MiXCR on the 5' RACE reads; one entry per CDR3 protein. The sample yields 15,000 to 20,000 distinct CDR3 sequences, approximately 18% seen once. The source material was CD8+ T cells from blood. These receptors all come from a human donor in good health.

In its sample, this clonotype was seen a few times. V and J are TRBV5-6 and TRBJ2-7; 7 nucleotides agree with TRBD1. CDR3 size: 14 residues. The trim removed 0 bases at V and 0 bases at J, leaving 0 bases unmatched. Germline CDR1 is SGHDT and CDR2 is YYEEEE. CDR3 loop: CASSLGQGSYEQYF. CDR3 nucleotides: TGTGCCAGCAGCTTGGGACAGGGCTCCTACGAGCAGTACTTC. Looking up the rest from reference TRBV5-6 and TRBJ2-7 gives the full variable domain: DAGVTQSPTHLIKTRGQQVTLRCSPKSGHDTVSWYQQALGQGPQFIFQYYEEEERQRGNFPDRFSGHQFPNYSSELNVNALLLGDSALYLCASSLGQGSYEQYFGPGTRLTVT.

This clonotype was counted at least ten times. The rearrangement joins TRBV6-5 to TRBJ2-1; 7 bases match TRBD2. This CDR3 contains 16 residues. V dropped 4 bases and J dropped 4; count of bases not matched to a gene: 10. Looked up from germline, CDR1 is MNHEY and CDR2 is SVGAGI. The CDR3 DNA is TGTGCCAGCAGTTTAAGACTAGCAGAACAATACAATGAGCAGTTCTTC. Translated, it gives CASSLRLAEQYNEQFF.